This TCR beta chain was identified during a study of shared clonotypes between healthy human individuals. The overall study: Three plates were used per donor for CD4 naive, three for CD4 memory, two for CD8 naive and one for CD8 memory. Findings and caveats of the study: Relative to clonotypes present in all four donors, those not shared had lower generation probabilities.

Details on this clone: The target antigen is unknown.

Looked up from germline, CDR1 is SGHDN and CDR2 is FVKESK. With 4 bases removed from V and 5 bases from J, the gap between germline ends came to 12 bases. The CDR3 consists of 13 residues. Sequencing used immunoSEQ multiplex PCR; TCRdb keeps in-frame clones, though not all of them. The data hold roughly 2 million clones, with under 97% observed a single time. The chain employs TRBV14 and TRBJ2-7, with a weak D call TRBD1 (5 bases). Material: naive CD4+ T cells sorted from blood. Documented subset: CD45RA+ positively selected. The receptor was isolated from a man aged 18 to 29 in good health. The CDR3 protein is CASSPGQLNEQYF. CDR3 nucleotide sequence: TGTGCCAGCAGCCCAGGGCAGTTGAACGAGCAGTACTTC. The whole variable domain, filled in from reference TRBV14 and TRBJ2-7, reads EAGVTQFPSHSVIEKGQTVTLRCDPISGHDNLYWYRRVMGKEIKFLLHFVKESKQDESGMPNNRFLAERTGGTYSTLKVQPAELEDSGVYFCASSPGQLNEQYFGPGTRLTVT.